Listed below are T cell receptor beta chains from one sample, sequenced in a study of T cell responses to AZD1222 COVID-19 vaccine. Data came from immunoSEQ multiplex PCR; TCRdb stores just in-frame clones and leaves some out. The top ten hold roughly 1.3% of the sample, which has fewer than 85,000 clones, around 90% seen once. The sequences come from peripheral blood, collected 28 days after the second AZD1222 dose. The receptors derive from an adult who received the AZD1222 COVID-19 vaccine. CDR3s include the opening cysteine and the closing phenylalanine or tryptophan. The D gene is left open where the match is weak. Size is omitted from some rows. Given values are once, few, many or a class for expanded clones.

TRBV7-2,.,.,TRBJ2-1,TGTGCCAGCAGCTTTAAGCAGCTGGATATTGAGCAGTTCTTC,CASSFKQLDIEQFF
TRBV19,.,TRBD1,TRBJ1-2,TGTGCCAGTAGCATATTGGGGTCGGGACAGGCCAATGGCTACACCTTC,CASSILGSGQANGYTF
TRBV27,.,TRBD1,TRBJ1-2,TGTGCCAGCAGTTTTGGGACAGGTTCTAACTATGGCTACACCTTC,CASSFGTGSNYGYTF
TRBV5-6,.,.,TRBJ1-2,TGTGCCAGCAGCTTGGTCGAAAGATCCCTCTATGGCTACACCTTC,CASSLVERSLYGYTF
TRBV2,.,TRBD1,TRBJ1-1,TGTGCCAGCGGACAGGGGGGGACTGAAGCTTTCTTT,CASGQGGTEAFF
TRBV30,.,.,TRBJ1-5,TGTGCCTGGAGCCCAGGACCCGGTAATCAGCCCCAGCATTTT,CAWSPGPGNQPQHF
TRBV6-5,.,TRBD1,TRBJ1-1,TGTGCCAGCAGTTACGGGACAGGGGCGATCACTGAAGCTTTCTTT,CASSYGTGAITEAFF
TRBV5-6,.,TRBD1,TRBJ2-3,TGTGCCAGCAGCTCGGGGACAGGGTTGTCTACAGATACGCAGTATTTT,CASSSGTGLSTDTQYF
TRBV20-1,.,.,TRBJ2-5,TGCAGTGCTATATTAGGGGAGACCCAGTACTTC,CSAILGETQYF
TRBV5-8,once,.,TRBJ2-7,TGTGCCAGCAGCTTTGCGTCAAGTGCCTACGAGCAGTACTTC,CASSFASSAYEQYF
TRBV21-1,.,.,TRBJ1-1,TGTGCCAGCAGCAACAGGGTCTTGGGCACTGAAGCTTTCTTT,CASSNRVLGTEAFF
TRBV4-2,.,TRBD2,TRBJ2-3,TGTGCCAGCAGCCCAGAAACTAGCGGGAGGTTGGGCACAGATACGCAGTATTTT,CASSPETSGRLGTDTQYF
TRBV10-1,.,TRBD1,TRBJ2-1,TGCGCCAGCAGTGAGACGGGTTGGACAGGACAAGTGTTCTTC,CASSETGWTGQVFF
TRBV6-5,few,TRBD1,TRBJ2-7,TGTGCCAGCAGTTGGGACAGGGAATCCTACGAGCAGTACTTC,CASSWDRESYEQYF
TRBV12-3/TRBV12-4,.,TRBD2,TRBJ2-1,TGTGCCAGCAGTTTGACGGGGGGTCAAGAGCAGTTCTTC,CASSLTGGQEQFF
TRBV7-3,once,.,TRBJ2-3,TGTGCCAGCAGCTTATTGGGGACAGATACGCAGTATTTT,CASSLLGTDTQYF
TRBV28,.,.,TRBJ2-7,TGTGCCAGCAGTTATGGTGGTAAGGGGGGCGACGAGCAGTACTTC,CASSYGGKGGDEQYF
TRBV7-2,.,.,TRBJ2-6,TGTGCCAGCAGCTTAGTTCGCAGGGCTGGGGCCAACGTCCTGACTTTC,CASSLVRRAGANVLTF
TRBV7-3,.,.,TRBJ2-1,TGTGCCAGCAGCTTAACTCCCCTAGGAGCGGATGAGCAGTTCTTC,CASSLTPLGADEQFF
TRBV20-1,.,.,TRBJ2-6,TGCAGTGCTAGTCCCTCTGGGGCCAACGTCCTGACTTTC,CSASPSGANVLTF
TRBV19,.,.,TRBJ2-7,TGTGCCAGTAGTAAAGGTTCGGCAGGTTCCTACGAGCAGTACTTC,CASSKGSAGSYEQYF
TRBV11-2,.,.,TRBJ2-1,TGTGCCAGCAGCCTGGGTCCCGTAGGTGAGCAGTTCTTC,CASSLGPVGEQFF
TRBV18,.,TRBD1,TRBJ1-1,TGTGCCAGCTCTTCTTATCGGACAGGGGATGAAGCTTTCTTT,CASSSYRTGDEAFF
TRBV2,.,.,TRBJ2-5,TGTGCCAGCAGGGGGCTTCCAGGGGAGACCCAGTACTTC,CASRGLPGETQYF
TRBV5-1,.,.,TRBJ1-2,TGCGCCAGCAGCTTACTTACGACATCGGGAGGCTACACCTTC,CASSLLTTSGGYTF
TRBV27,.,TRBD1,TRBJ1-1,TGTGCCAGCAGTGACAGGGGAGATGAAGCTTTCTTT,CASSDRGDEAFF
TRBV4-3,.,TRBD1,TRBJ1-5,TGCGCCAGCAGCCAAGGAGACAGGGATCAGCCCCAGCATTTT,CASSQGDRDQPQHF
TRBV6-6,.,TRBD2,TRBJ2-1,TGTGCCAGCAGTTACAGGCTAGCGGGATACAATGAGCAGTTCTTC,CASSYRLAGYNEQFF
TRBV11-2,.,.,TRBJ1-1,TGTGCCAGCAGCCAACCCTCCTACACAGTGAACACTGAAGCTTTCTTT,CASSQPSYTVNTEAFF
TRBV18,.,.,TRBJ1-1,TGTGCCAGCTCGGTCATCGAGAAGAACACTGAAGCTTTCTTT,CASSVIEKNTEAFF
TRBV4-1,.,.,TRBJ1-6,TGCGCCAGCAGCCTCGAAGAATCCGGGACTTTATCACCCCTCCACTTT,CASSLEESGTLSPLHF
TRBV5-1,.,TRBD1,TRBJ1-1,TGCGCCAGCAGCCCGGGACAGGGGTTTGAAGCTTTCTTT,CASSPGQGFEAFF
TRBV7-9,.,.,TRBJ1-4,TGTGCCAGTTCCATGCACGGGAGTAATGAAAAACTGTTTTTT,CASSMHGSNEKLFF
TRBV19,.,.,TRBJ2-6,TGTGCCAGTAGTAAGCCCGGCTCTGGGGCCAACGTCCTGACTTTC,CASSKPGSGANVLTF
TRBV29-1,.,.,TRBJ1-2,TGCAGCGTTATGACAGATGACTATGGCTACACCTTC,CSVMTDDYGYTF
TRBV11-3,.,.,TRBJ2-7,TGTGCCAGCAGCTCGACGGGGATCGAGCAGTACTTC,CASSSTGIEQYF
TRBV27,few,.,TRBJ1-2,TGTGCCAGCAGGCCCCAGGACAGTCACTATGGCTACACCTTC,CASRPQDSHYGYTF
TRBV29-1,.,.,TRBJ1-2,TGCAGTGGGGGAGGAGGTTATGGCTACACCTTC,CSGGGGYGYTF
TRBV2,.,.,TRBJ1-5,TGTGCCAGCAGTGAAAAGTCAGGACGCAATCAGCCCCAGCATTTT,CASSEKSGRNQPQHF
TRBV9,.,TRBD2,TRBJ2-3,TGTGCCAGCAGCGTTGGAGCGGGAGGGTCAGATACGCAGTATTTT,CASSVGAGGSDTQYF
TRBV4-3,.,.,TRBJ1-2,TGCGCCAGCAGCCAATCATTCCCCGGGAGTAGCTACACCTTC,CASSQSFPGSSYTF
TRBV7-9,.,.,TRBJ1-1,TGTGCCAGCAGCGCCTGGGACGCTGAAGCTTTCTTT,CASSAWDAEAFF
TRBV18,.,TRBD1,TRBJ2-3,TGTGCCAGCTCCCCGGGACAGGGGGTCACAGATACGCAGTATTTT,CASSPGQGVTDTQYF
TRBV10-3,.,.,TRBJ1-1,TGTGCCATCAGTGAGTCGTGGCAGAACACTGAAGCTTTCTTT,CAISESWQNTEAFF
TRBV12-3/TRBV12-4,.,TRBD1,TRBJ1-2,TGTGCCAGCAGGACACAGGGGGGAGGCTACACCTTC,CASRTQGGGYTF
TRBV7-9,few,.,TRBJ2-1,TGTGCCAGCAGCAAAGGGACCCCCAATGAGCAGTTCTTC,CASSKGTPNEQFF
TRBV7-3,.,.,TRBJ1-1,TGTGCCAGCAGCTTAAAGGGCCAGGGGATTACTGAAGCTTTCTTT,CASSLKGQGITEAFF
TRBV6-1,.,.,TRBJ2-7,TGTGCCAGCAGTCAAGCTTCCGGGACCAGGGCCAACGAGCAGTACTTC,CASSQASGTRANEQYF
TRBV27,.,TRBD1,TRBJ1-2,TGTGCCAGCAGTGACAGGGGGAACGGCTACACCTTC,CASSDRGNGYTF
TRBV29-1,.,.,TRBJ2-1,TGCAGCGTTGCTCGAGGGGATTTGTACAATGAGCAGTTCTTC,CSVARGDLYNEQFF
TRBV11-2,.,.,TRBJ1-2,TGTGCCAGCAGCTTAGATAGGGTTCCGGCCGGCTACACCTTC,CASSLDRVPAGYTF